The TCR beta chain described here comes from a study of Ad26.COV2.S vaccination and SARS-CoV-2 variants. Looking at the study overall: Ad26.COV2.S given intramuscularly, once or twice 56 days apart.

General observations from the study: The placebo group had lower spike-specific TCR breadth than the vaccine recipients did. Breadth, reportedly substantial, characterized the spike-specific CD8+ and CD4+ T cell responses after vaccination.

This sample's treatment: roughly 20 received Ad26.COV2.S at low or high dose, single or two shots; several received placebo; per-sample allocation not given. The samples date from day 63 after the first vaccine or placebo injection. Adults aged 18-55 years in Boston included the donor. J lost 7 bases, V lost 6 bases, and 17 bases had no gene match. The germline gives CDR1 MNHEY, CDR2 SMNVEV (reference sequence). The CDR3 runs 18 residues. As for this clone: Its antigen is unknown.

Sequencing used immunoSEQ multiplex PCR; TCRdb keeps in-frame clones, though not all of them. The sample has around 250,000 clones; more than 70% are singletons. J is TRBJ2-7 and V is TRBV27, with 14 nucleotides matching TRBD2. The TCR sequence derives from a person between 18 and 65 years old who received the Ad26.COV2.S COVID-19 vaccine or a placebo. The source was peripheral blood, collected in a trial of Ad26.COV2.S vaccine versus placebo. The CDR3 nucleotides are TGTGCCAGCAGCGCGGCTGGACTAGCGGGAGGAGGGACGTCAGAGCAGTACTTC. It yields the protein CASSAAGLAGGGTSEQYF.